This T cell receptor beta chain stems from a study of human T cells and chemical hapten exposure. Study information: Each week of the roughly 26-week study, patients had diphenylcyclopropenone applied to the scalp. Once 0.01% DPC had been applied to the upper back by patch test, readings were taken at 6 days.

Time point here: patch test 1, 2 weeks after DPC sensitization. As to treatment: therapeutic diphenylcyclopropenone sensitization with weekly scalp DPC. The table lists this clonotype with a few counts. TCRdb reanalysed the RACE reads using MiXCR and keeps one entry per CDR3 protein. This table holds 95,000 to 150,000 distinct CDR3 sequences, about an eighth found once. Per the germline V gene, CDR1 is MGHRA and CDR2 is YSYEKL. Unmatched junction bases numbered 3, after V lost 3 bases and J lost 2 bases. The CDR3 consists of 15 residues. The V and J genes are TRBV4-1 and TRBJ2-4, with TRBD1 matching 8 bases. This receptor was obtained from a man younger than 35 with alopecia areata. Some clones in this sample may be carry-over from other donors' samples. The sequenced sample was whole blood, obtained in connection with sensitization to the hapten diphenylcyclopropenone (DPC). The CDR3 DNA is TGCGCCAGCAGCCATGGACAGGGATCCAAAAACATTCAGTACTTC. This sequence encodes CASSHGQGSKNIQYF.